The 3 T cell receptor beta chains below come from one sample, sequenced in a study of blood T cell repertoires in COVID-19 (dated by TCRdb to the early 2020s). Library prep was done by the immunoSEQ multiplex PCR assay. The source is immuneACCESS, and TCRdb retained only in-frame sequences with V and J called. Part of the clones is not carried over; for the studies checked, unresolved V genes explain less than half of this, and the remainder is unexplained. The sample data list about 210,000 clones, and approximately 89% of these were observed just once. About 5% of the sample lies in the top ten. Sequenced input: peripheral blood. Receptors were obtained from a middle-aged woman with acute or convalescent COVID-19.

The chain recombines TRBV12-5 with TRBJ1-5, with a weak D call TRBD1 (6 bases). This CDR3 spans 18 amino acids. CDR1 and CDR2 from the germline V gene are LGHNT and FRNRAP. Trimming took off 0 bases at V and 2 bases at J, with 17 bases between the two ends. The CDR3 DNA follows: TGTGCTAGTGGTTTGGTAACTTGGGGGGGCGCGGGCAATCAGCCCCAGCATTTT. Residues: CASGLVTWGGAGNQPQHF.

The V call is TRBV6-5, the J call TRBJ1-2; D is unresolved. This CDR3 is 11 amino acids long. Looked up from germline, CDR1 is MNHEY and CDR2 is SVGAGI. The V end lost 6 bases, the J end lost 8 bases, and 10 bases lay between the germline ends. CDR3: CASRSGSGYTF. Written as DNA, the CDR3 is TGTGCCAGCAGGTCGGGGAGCGGCTACACCTTC.

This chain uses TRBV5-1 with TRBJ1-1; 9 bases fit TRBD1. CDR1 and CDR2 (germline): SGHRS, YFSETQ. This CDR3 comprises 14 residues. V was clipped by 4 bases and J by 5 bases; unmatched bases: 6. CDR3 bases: TGCGCCAGCAGCGGCGGGACAGGGAGGACTGAAGCTTTCTTT. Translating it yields CASSGGTGRTEAFF. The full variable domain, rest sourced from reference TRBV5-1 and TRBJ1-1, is KAGVTQTPRYLIKTRGQQVTLSCSPISGHRSVSWYQQTPGQGLQFLFEYFSETQRNKGNFPGRFSGRQFSNSRSEMNVSTLELGDSALYLCASSGGTGRTEAFFGQGTRLTVV.